The 2 T cell receptor beta chains in this list originate from one sample, sequenced in a study of blood T cells in healthy people across ages. A second PCR of about 6 to 11 cycles used a sample-barcoded 5' primer and a J-beta primer mix. A single record per CDR3 protein comes from TCRdb applying MiXCR to the 5' RACE reads. The sample includes 750,000 to 1,000,000 distinct CDR3 sequences, 25% to 35% of them seen just once. The data also belong to a second study, concerning T cells of mothers and their children.

Source material: blood. These receptors were obtained from a middle-aged woman in good health.

This clonotype was seen more than once but under ten times. A read error is possible here, since a much larger clone lies one base away. The chain carries TRBV20-1 and TRBJ2-1; D gene uncertain. The closer fit of TRBJ2-7 to the DNA end suggests the J call may be wrong. Germline CDR1 is DFQATT and CDR2 is SNEGSKA (reference sequence). The CDR3 is made up of 11 amino acids. The CDR3, as DNA: TGCAGTGCTAAGGCTGACAATGAGCAGTACTTC. It yields the protein CSAKADNEQYF.

The table lists this clonotype with a few counts. The chain is built from TRBV4-2 and TRBJ2-5; 10 nucleotides agree with TRBD2. Looked up from germline, CDR1 is LGHNA and CDR2 is YNFKEQ. Unmatched junction bases numbered 8, after V lost 2 bases and J lost 5 bases. The CDR3 is 16 amino acids. The DNA of the CDR3 is TGTGCCAGCAGCCAATCGAGCGGGGGGGCAGGGGAGACCCAGTACTTC. Translated, it gives CASSQSSGGAGETQYF.